The clone carrying this T cell receptor (beta chain) was detected once. This entry comes from a study of blood T cell repertoires in COVID-19. Study in general: Collection of acute and convalescent COVID-19 samples took place in the United States, Italy and Spain. Sources were T cells, B-cell-depleted T cells, or PBMCs; the material itself was cDNA or gDNA.

Recruited during active infection, patients (from Seattle) were subsequently followed longitudinally. Libraries were prepared by immunoSEQ multiplex PCR; TCRdb keeps only in-frame clonotypes and omits some of them. The sample consists of about 230,000 clones, more than 75% of them appearing once. The CDR3 spans 12 residues. V was pared by 10 bases and J by 1 base, with 2 bases of the junction left unmatched. Germline V gives CDR1 MDHEN, CDR2 SYDVKM. This rearrangement joins TRBV28 to TRBJ2-7, with 9 bases fitting TRBD1. The origin of this receptor is a man aged 50 or older with COVID-19, enrolled during active disease. Material: peripheral blood. In nucleotides, the CDR3 is TGTGCCACAGACAGGGGGTCCTACGAGCAGTACTTC. Protein sequence: CATDRGSYEQYF.